The TCR beta chain under discussion was sequenced for a study of blood T cell repertoires in COVID-19. Across the study: Some COVID-19 samples were acute and others convalescent; all came from the United States, Italy and Spain.

V shed 2 bases, J shed 7 bases, and the junction held 5 bases outside the gene matches. Germline V gene lookup returns CDR1 MNHEY and CDR2 SVGAGI. The CDR3 totals 15 residues. Original methodology: Nucleated cell counts were estimated from reference gene primer amplification. Clones were sequenced by immunoSEQ multiplex PCR, and TCRdb holds only the in-frame ones, with some missing. The DNA was the basis for D and trimming; V, J and clone size are from that table. The sample carries about 72,000 clones, about 80% recorded once. The clonotype comes from a human donor in a cohort sampled during active COVID-19. Sequenced material: peripheral blood. This chain connects TRBV6-5 to TRBJ2-1; 10 positions match TRBD1. In DNA, the CDR3 is TGTGCCAGCAGTTACGGGGGACAGGGGTGGAATGAGCAGTTCTTC. Translation gives CASSYGGQGWNEQFF.